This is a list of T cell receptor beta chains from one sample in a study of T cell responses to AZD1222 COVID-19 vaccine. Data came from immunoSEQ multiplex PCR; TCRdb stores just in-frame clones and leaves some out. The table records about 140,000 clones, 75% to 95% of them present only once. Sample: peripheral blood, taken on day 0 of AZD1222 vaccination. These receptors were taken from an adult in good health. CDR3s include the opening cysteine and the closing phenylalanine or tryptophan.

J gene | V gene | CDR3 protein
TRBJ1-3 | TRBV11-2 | CASSLNSEQGNSGNTIYF
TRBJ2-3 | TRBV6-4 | CASSYTGGAGGRTDTQYF
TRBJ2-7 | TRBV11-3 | CASSLGQGEQYF
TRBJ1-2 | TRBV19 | CASKRGRLYGYTF
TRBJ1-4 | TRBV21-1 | CASSKDIGTGDPTNEKLFF
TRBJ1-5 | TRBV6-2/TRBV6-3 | CASSSQSHQPQHF
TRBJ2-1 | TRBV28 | CASSLGSDSLYNEQFF
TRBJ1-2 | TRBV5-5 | CASSLDRVYGYTF
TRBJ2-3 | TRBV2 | CASNPRTSGFSTDTQYF
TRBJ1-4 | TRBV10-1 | CASQAGQHEKLFF
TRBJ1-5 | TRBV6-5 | CASSPGTPSNQPQHF
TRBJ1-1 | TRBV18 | CASSVVGDEAFF
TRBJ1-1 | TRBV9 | CASSVGTAMNTEAFF
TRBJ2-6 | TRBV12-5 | CASESSGANVLTF
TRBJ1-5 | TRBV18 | CASSPQGAISNQPQHF
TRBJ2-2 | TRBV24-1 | CATSDSGGLGELFF
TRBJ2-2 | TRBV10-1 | CASSGHAGELFF
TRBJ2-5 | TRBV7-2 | CASSIPSGYQETQYF
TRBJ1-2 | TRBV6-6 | CASSYPSRGDYGYTF
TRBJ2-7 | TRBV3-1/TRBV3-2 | CASSQEGPAYEQYF
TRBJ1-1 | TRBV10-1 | CASSAGLMNTEAFF
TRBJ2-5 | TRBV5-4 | CASSSGRSGGAGETQYF
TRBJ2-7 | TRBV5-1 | CASSLGQYREQYF
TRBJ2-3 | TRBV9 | CASSTSMGFTDTQYF
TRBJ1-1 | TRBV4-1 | CASSQDPAANTEAFF